The clone carrying this T cell receptor beta chain was detected a few times. The antigen is not known. In germline, CDR1 is LNHDA, CDR2 SQIVND (reference sequence). The V segment lost 5 bases and the J segment 6 bases; nucleotides outside the gene matches: 3. The CDR3 runs to 12 residues. The study reverse transcribed the entire isolated RNA, so it sequenced expressed TCRB transcripts. Only in-frame clones appear in the TCRdb table, and some are missing; sequencing was by immunoSEQ multiplex PCR. The data show about 160,000 clones, 8.5% to 10% seen once. This sample is drawn from a study of beta chain features in type 1 diabetes. Findings of the study overall: Shortening that was moderate but significant affected the TCRB CDR3s of Type 1 diabetes patients in all four CD4+ subsets.

Staining for CD45RO/CCR7/CD25/CD127/CD95/CD27 allowed sorting of CD4+ naive, central memory, regulatory and stem cell-like memory cells. The TCR comes from a woman aged 25 to 45 with type 1 diabetes. Sequenced material: central memory CD4+ T cells from blood. This sequence joins TRBV19 and TRBJ2-7; 8 bases fit TRBD1. This CDR3 is CASSGQGFEQYF. The DNA for the CDR3 is TGTGCCAGTAGTGGACAGGGCTTCGAGCAGTACTTC.